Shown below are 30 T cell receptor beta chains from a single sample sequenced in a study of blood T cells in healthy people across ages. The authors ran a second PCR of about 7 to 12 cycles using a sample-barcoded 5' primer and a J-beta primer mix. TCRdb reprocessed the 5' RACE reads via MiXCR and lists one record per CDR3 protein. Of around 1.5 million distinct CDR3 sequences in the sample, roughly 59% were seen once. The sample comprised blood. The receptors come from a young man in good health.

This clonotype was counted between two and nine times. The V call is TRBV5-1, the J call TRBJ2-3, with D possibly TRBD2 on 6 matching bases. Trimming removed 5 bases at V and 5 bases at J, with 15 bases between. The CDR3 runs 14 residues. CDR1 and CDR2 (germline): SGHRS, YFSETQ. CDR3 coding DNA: TGCGCCAGCAGACGCCCTAGCGCTGGAGATACGCAGTATTTT. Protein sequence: CASRRPSAGDTQYF.

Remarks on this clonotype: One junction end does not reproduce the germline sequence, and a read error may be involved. In nucleotides, the CDR3 is TGTGCCAGCAGTTTAGGGTGGGGTGGGGGCTACACCTTC. This translates into CASSLGWGGGYTF. V gene TRBV13 combines with J gene TRBJ1-2, with D unclear. The CDR3 is 13 amino acids. Germline CDR1 and CDR2: PRHDT and FYEKMQ (reference sequence).

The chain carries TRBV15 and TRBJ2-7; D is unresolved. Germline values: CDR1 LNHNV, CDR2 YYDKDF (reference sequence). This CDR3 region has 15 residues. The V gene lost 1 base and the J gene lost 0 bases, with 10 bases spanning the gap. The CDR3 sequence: CATSRVVVSSYEQYF. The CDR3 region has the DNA TGTGCCACCAGCAGAGTAGTGGTAAGCTCCTACGAGCAGTACTTC.

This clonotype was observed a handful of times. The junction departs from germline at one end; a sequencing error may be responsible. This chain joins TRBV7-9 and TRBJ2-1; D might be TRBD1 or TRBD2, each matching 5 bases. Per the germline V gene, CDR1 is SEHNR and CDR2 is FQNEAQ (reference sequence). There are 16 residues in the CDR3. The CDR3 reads CASTLSRRDPYNEQFF. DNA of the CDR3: TGTGCCAGCACCCTATCTCGACGGGACCCCTATAATGAGCAGTTCTTC.

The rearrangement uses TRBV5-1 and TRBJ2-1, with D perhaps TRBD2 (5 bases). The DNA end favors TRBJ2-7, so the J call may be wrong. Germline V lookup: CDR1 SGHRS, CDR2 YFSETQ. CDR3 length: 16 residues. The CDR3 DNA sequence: TGCGCCAGCAGCTTGGCCGAGGAGGTTCCTGGGAATGAGCAGTACTTC. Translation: CASSLAEEVPGNEQYF.

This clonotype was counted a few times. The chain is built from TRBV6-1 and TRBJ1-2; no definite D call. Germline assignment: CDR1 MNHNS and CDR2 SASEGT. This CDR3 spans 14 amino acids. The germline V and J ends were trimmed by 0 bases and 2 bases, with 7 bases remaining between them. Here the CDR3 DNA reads TGTGCCAGCAGTGAAGCTCAAGCCAACTATGGCTACACCTTC. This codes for CASSEAQANYGYTF.

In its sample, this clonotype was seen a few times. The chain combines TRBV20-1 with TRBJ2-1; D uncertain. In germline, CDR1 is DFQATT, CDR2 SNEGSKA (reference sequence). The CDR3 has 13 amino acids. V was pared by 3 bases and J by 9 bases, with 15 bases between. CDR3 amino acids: CSASLTGIGEQFF. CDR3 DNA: TGCAGTGCTAGTTTGACTGGTATTGGTGAGCAGTTCTTC.

Here the CDR3 reads CSARKDIQNYGYTF. As DNA, the CDR3 is TGCAGTGCTAGAAAGGACATTCAAAACTATGGCTACACCTTC. The chain employs TRBV20-1 and TRBJ1-2; the D gene is possibly TRBD1 (5 bases). Trimming took 2 bases from V and 2 from J, leaving 12 bases between them. Germline assignment: CDR1 DFQATT and CDR2 SNEGSKA (reference sequence). The CDR3 runs 14 residues.

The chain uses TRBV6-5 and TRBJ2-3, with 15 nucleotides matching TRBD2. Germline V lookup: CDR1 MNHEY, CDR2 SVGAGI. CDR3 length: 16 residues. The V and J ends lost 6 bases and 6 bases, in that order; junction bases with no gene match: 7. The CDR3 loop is CASSSGLAGGVDTQYF. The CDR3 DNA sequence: TGTGCCAGCAGCTCCGGACTAGCGGGAGGGGTGGATACGCAGTATTTT.

In DNA form, the CDR3 reads TGCAGCGTCCTAACACGTACAGATACCAATCAGCCCCAGCATTTT. Protein: CSVLTRTDTNQPQHF. The V and J genes are TRBV29-1 and TRBJ1-5; no reliable D call. The CDR3 covers 15 residues. Germline loops: CDR1 SQVTM, CDR2 ANQGSEA. Trimming took off 6 bases at V and 3 bases at J, with 18 bases between the two ends.

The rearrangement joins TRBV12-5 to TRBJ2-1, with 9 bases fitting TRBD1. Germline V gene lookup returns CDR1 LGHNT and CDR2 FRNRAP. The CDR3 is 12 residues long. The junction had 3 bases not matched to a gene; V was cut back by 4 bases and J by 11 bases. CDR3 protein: CASGSGQGKQFF. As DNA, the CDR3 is TGTGCTAGTGGTTCGGGACAGGGAAAGCAGTTCTTC.

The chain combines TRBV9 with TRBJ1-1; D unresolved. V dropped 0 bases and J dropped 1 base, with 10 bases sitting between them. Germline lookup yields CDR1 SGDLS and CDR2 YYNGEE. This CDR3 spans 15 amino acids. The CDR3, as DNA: TGTGCCAGCAGCGTAGGTCCGCCCAAGAACACTGAAGCTTTCTTT. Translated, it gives CASSVGPPKNTEAFF.

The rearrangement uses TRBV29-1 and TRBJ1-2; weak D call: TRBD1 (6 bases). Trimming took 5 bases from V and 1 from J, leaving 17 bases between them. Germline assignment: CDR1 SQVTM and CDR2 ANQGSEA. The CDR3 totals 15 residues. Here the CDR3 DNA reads TGCAGCGTTTTTACGTCGGACAGCCGTAACTATGGCTACACCTTC. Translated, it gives CSVFTSDSRNYGYTF.

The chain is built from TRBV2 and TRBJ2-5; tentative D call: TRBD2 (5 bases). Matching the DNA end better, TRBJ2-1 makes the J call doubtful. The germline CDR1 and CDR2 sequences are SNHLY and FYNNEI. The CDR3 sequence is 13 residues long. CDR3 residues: CASSRTFGETQFF. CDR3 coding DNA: TGTGCCAGCAGTCGGACTTTTGGGGAGACCCAGTTCTTC.

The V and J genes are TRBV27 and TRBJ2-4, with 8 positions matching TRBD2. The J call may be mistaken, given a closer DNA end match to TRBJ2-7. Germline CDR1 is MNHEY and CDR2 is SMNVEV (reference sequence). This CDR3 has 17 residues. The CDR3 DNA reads TGTGCCAGCAGTTTATCCGGGAGGGCCTCCTCTACCTACGAGCAGTACTTC. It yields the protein CASSLSGRASSTYEQYF.

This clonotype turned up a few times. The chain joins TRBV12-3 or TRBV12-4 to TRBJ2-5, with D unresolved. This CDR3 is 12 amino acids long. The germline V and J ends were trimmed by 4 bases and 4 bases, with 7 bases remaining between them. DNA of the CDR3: TGTGCCAGCAGTTCCCCTTTAGAGACCCAGTACTTC. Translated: CASSSPLETQYF.

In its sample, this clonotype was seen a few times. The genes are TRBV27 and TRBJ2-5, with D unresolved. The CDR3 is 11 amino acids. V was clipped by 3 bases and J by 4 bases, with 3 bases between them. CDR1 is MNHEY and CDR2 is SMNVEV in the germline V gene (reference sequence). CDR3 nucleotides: TGTGCCAGCAGTTTTATAGAGACCCAGTACTTC. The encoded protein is CASSFIETQYF.

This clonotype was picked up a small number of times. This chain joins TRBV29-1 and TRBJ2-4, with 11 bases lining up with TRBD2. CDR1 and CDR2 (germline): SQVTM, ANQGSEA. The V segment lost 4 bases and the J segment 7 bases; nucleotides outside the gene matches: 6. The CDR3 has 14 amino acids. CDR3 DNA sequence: TGCAGCGTTGTGGTAGCGGGGGGGTTCAACATTCAGTACTTC. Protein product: CSVVVAGGFNIQYF.

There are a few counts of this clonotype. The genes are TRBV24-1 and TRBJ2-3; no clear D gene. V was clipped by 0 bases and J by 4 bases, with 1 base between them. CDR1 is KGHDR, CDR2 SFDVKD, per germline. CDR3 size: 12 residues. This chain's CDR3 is CATSDLADTQYF. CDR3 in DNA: TGTGCCACCAGTGATTTGGCAGATACGCAGTATTTT.

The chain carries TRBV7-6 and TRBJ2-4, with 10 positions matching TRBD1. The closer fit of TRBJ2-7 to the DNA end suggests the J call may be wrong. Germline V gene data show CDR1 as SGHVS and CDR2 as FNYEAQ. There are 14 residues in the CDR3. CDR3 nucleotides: TGTGCCAGCATTGTGGGGACAGGGGCAGCCGAGCAGTACTTC. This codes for CASIVGTGAAEQYF.

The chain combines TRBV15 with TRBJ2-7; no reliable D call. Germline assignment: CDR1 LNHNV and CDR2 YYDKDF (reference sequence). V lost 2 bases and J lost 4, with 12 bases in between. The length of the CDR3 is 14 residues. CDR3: CATSRNGRGYEQYF. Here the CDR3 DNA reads TGTGCCACCAGCAGAAATGGACGAGGATACGAGCAGTACTTC.

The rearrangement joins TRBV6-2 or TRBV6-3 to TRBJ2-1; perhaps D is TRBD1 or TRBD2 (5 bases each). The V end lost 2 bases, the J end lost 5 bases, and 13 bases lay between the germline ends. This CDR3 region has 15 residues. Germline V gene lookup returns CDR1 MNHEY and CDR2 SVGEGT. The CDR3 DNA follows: TGTGCCAGCAGTTACGTTCGGGGCCCAGACAATGAGCAGTTCTTC. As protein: CASSYVRGPDNEQFF.

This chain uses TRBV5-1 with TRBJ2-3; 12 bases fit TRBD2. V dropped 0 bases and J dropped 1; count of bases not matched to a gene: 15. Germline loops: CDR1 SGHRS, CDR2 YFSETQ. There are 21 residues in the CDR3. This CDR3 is CASSLVEVGLAGFWGTDTQYF. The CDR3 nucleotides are TGCGCCAGCAGCTTGGTAGAGGTCGGACTAGCGGGGTTTTGGGGCACAGATACGCAGTATTTT.

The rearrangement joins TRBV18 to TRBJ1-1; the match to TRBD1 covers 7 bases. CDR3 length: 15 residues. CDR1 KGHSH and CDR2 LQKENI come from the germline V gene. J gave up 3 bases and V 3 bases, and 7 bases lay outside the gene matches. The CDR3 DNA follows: TGTGCCAGCTCACCCCGACAGGGTGCCTACACTGAAGCTTTCTTT. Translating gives CASSPRQGAYTEAFF.

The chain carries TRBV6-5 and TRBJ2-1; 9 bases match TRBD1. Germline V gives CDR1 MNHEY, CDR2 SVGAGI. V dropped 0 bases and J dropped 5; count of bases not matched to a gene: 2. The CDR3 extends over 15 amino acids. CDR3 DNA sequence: TGTGCCAGCAGTTACTCGACAGGGGGGAACAATGAGCAGTTCTTC. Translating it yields CASSYSTGGNNEQFF.

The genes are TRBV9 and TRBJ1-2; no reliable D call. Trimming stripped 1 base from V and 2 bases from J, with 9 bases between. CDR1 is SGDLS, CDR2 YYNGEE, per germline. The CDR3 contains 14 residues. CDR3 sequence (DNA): TGTGCCAGCAGCGTATCAGGCAGGAACTATGGCTACACCTTC. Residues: CASSVSGRNYGYTF.

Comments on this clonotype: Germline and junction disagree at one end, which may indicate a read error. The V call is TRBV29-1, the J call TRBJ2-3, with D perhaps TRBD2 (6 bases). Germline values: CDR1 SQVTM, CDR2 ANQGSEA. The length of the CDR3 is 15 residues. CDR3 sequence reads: CSVEGLGESTGTQYF. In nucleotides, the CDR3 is TGCAGCGTTGAAGGACTAGGAGAATCCACAGGTACGCAGTATTTT.

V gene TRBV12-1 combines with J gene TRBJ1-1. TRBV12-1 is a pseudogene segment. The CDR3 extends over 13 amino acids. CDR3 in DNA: TGTGCCAGCAGCTTTGGGAGGGGTCCAGAAGCTTTCTTT. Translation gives CASSFGRGPEAFF.

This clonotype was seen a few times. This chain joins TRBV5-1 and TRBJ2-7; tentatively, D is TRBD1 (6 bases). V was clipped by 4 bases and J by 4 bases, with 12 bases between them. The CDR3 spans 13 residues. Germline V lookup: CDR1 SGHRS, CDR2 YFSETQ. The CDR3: CASSRDNAYEQYF. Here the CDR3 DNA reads TGCGCCAGCAGCCGGGACAACGCGTACGAGCAGTACTTC.

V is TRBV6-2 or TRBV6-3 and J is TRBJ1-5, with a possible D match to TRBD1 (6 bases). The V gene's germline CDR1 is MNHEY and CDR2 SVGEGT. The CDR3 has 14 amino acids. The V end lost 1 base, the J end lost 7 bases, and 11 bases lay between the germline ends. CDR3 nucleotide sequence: TGTGCCAGCAGTTACTGGGCAGGGGACCAGCCCCAGCATTTT. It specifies CASSYWAGDQPQHF.